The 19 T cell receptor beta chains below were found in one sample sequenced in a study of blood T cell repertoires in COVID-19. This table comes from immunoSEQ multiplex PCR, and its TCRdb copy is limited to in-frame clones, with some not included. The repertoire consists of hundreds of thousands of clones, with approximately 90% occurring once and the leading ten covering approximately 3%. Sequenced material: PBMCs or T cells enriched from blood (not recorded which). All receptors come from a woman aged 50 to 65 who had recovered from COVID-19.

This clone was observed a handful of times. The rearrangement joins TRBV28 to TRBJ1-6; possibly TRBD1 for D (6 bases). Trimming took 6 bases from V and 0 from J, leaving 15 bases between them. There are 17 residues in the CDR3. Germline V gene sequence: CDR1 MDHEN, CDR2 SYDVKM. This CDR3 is CASRYRDNRSYNSPLHF. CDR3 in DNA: TGTGCCAGCAGGTATCGGGACAATCGCTCCTATAATTCACCCCTCCACTTT. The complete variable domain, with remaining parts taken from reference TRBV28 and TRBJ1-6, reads DVKVTQSSRYLVKRTGEKVFLECVQDMDHENMFWYRQDPGLGLRLIYFSYDVKMKEKGDIPEGYSVSREKKERFSLILESASTNQTSMYLCASRYRDNRSYNSPLHFGNGTRLTVT.

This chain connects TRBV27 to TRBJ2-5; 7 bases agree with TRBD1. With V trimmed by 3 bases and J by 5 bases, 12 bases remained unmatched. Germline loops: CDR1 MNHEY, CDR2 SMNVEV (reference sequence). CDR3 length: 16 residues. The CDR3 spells CASSFIPGQRAETQYF. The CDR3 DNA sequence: TGTGCCAGCAGTTTTATACCGGGACAGAGGGCTGAGACCCAGTACTTC.

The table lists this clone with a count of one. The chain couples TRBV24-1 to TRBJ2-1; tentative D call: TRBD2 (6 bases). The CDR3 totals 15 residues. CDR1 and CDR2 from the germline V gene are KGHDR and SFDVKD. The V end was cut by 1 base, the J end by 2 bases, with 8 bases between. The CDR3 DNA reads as TGTGCCACCAGTGATTTTGGGGGGACCTACAATGAGCAGTTCTTC. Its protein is CATSDFGGTYNEQFF.

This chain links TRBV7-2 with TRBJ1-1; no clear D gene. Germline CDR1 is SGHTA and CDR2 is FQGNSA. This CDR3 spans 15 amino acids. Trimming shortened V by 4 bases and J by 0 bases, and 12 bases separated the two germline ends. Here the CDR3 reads CASSYGFGLNTEAFF. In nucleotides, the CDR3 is TGTGCCAGCAGCTACGGGTTTGGGTTGAACACTGAAGCTTTCTTT.

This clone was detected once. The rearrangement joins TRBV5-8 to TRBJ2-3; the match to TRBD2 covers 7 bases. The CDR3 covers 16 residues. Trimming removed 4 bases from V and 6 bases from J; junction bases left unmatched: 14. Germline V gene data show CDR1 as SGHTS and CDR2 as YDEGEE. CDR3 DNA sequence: TGTGCCAGCAGCCTTGGAATTCAGGGAGGGATCGATACGCAGTATTTT. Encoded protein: CASSLGIQGGIDTQYF.

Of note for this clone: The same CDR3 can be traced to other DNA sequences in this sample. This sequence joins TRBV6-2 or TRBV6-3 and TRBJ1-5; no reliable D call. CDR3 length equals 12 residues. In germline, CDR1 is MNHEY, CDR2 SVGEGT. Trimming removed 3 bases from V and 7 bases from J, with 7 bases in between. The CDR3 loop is CASSYERQPQHF. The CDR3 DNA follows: TGTGCCAGCAGTTATGAGCGGCAGCCCCAGCATTTT.

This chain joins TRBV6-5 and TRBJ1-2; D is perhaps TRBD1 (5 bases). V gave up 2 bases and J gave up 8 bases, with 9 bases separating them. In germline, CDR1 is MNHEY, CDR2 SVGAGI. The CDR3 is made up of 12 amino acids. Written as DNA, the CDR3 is TGTGCCAGCAGTTACGAGACAGACGGCTACACCTTC. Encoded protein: CASSYETDGYTF.

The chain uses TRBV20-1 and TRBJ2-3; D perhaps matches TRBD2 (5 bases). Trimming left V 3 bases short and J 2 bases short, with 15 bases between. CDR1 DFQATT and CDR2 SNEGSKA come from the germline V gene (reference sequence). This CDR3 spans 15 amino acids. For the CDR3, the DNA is TGCAGTGCTAGTGAGTGGCGGGCGGCCACAGATACGCAGTATTTT. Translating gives CSASEWRAATDTQYF.

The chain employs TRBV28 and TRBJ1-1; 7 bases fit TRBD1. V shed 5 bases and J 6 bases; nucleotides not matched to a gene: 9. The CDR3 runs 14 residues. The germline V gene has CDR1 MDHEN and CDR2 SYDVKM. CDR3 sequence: CASSVDRARPEAFF. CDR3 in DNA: TGTGCCAGCAGTGTTGACAGGGCGCGCCCTGAAGCTTTCTTT.

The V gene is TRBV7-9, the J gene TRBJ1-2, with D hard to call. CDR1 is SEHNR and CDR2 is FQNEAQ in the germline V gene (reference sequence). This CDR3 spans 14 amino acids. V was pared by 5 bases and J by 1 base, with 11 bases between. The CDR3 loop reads CASSLPGNNYGYTF. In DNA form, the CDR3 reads TGTGCCAGCAGCCTCCCAGGCAATAACTATGGCTACACCTTC.

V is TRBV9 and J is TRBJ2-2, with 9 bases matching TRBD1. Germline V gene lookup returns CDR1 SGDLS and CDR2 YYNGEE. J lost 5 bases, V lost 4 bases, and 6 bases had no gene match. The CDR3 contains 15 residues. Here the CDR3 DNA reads TGTGCCAGCAGCCCTCGGACAGGGGTAACCGGGGAGCTGTTTTTT. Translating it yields CASSPRTGVTGELFF. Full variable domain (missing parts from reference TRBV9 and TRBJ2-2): DSGVTQTPKHLITATGQRVTLRCSPRSGDLSVYWYQQSLDQGLQFLIQYYNGEERAKGNILERFSAQQFPDLHSELNLSSLELGDSALYFCASSPRTGVTGELFFGEGSRLTVL.

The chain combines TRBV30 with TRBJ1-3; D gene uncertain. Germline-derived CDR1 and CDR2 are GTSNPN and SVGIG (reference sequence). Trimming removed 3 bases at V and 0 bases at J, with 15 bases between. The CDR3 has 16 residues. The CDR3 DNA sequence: TGTGCCTGGAGCCAAACGGTTCTGAGCTCTGGAAACACCATATATTTT. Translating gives CAWSQTVLSSGNTIYF.

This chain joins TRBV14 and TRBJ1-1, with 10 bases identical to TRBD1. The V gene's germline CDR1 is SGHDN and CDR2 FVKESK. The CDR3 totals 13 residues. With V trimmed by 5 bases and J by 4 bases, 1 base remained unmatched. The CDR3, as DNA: TGTGCCAGCAGCTGGACAGGGGGCACTGAAGCTTTCTTT. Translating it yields CASSWTGGTEAFF.

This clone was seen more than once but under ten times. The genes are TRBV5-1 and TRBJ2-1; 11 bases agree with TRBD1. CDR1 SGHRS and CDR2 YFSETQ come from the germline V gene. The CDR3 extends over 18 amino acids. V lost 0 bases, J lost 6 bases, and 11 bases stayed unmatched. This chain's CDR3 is CASSLAGTGGFPPNEQFF. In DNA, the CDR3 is TGCGCCAGCAGCTTGGCCGGGACAGGGGGTTTCCCCCCCAATGAGCAGTTCTTC.

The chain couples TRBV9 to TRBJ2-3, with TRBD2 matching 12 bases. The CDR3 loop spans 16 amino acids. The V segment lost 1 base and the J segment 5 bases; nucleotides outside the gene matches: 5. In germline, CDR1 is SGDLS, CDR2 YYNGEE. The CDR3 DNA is TGTGCCAGCAGCGTATTTCCGGGACTAGCGGGAGATACGCAGTATTTT. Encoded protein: CASSVFPGLAGDTQYF.

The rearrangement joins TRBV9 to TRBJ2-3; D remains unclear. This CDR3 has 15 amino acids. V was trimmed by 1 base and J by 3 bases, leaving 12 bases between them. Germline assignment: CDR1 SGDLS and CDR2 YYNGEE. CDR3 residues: CASSVFHLVTDTQYF. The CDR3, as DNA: TGTGCCAGCAGCGTATTCCACCTAGTTACAGATACGCAGTATTTT.

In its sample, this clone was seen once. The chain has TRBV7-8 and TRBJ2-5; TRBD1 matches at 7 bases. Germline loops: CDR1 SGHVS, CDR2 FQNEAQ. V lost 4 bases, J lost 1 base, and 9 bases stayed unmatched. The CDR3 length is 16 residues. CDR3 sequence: CASSSSHRDSQETQYF. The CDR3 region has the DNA TGTGCCAGCAGCTCCTCACACCGGGACAGCCAAGAGACCCAGTACTTC.

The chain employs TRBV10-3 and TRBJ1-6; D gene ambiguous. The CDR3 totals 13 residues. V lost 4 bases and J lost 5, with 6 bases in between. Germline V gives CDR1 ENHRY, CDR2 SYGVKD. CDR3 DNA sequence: TGTGCCATCAGTGGTCAGGATAATTCACCCCTCCACTTT. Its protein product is CAISGQDNSPLHF.

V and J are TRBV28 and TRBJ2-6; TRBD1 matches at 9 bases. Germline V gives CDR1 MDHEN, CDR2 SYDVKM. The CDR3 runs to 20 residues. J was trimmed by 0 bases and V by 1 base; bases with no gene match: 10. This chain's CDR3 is CASSLYSLGTGISGANVLTF. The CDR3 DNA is TGTGCCAGCAGTTTATATTCGTTGGGGACAGGGATCTCTGGGGCCAACGTCCTGACTTTC.